The 12 T cell receptor beta chains reported below all come from one sample, sequenced in a study of T-cell reconstitution after alpha-beta-depleted transplantation in children. Unique molecular identifiers were incorporated into the prepared TCRbeta library. A single record per CDR3 protein comes from TCRdb applying MiXCR to the PCR reads. This table holds about 900,000 distinct CDR3 sequences, under 30% found once. This sample comprised PBMCs, mostly from graft donor cells, obtained 360 days after TCRalphabeta/CD19-depleted stem cell transplant. All receptors derive from a boy under two years old who had a stem cell transplant for SCID, so the T cells may come from the graft donor.

This clonotype has a handful of counts. This sequence joins TRBV3-1 and TRBJ2-5; unclear D gene. The CDR3 is 14 amino acids. Germline loops: CDR1 LGHDT, CDR2 YNNKEL (reference sequence). V was clipped by 1 base and J by 6 bases, with 12 bases between them. The CDR3 DNA is TGTGCCAGCAGCCAAGGTCGAGTAGTAAAGACCCAGTACTTC. Amino acid sequence: CASSQGRVVKTQYF.

The gene calls are TRBV5-1 and TRBJ2-2; 7 nucleotides agree with TRBD1. The CDR3 runs to 14 residues. The V gene's germline CDR1 is SGHRS and CDR2 YFSETQ. The V gene end was trimmed by 4 bases and the J gene end by 6 bases; junction bases not matched to a gene: 6. The DNA for the CDR3 is TGCGCCAGCAGCGTGGGGACAGTGCCCGGGGAGCTGTTTTTT. This codes for CASSVGTVPGELFF.

The V gene is TRBV6-5, the J gene TRBJ2-7, with D perhaps assigned TRBD1 or TRBD2 (6 bases each). This CDR3 contains 15 residues. The V end lost 2 bases, the J end lost 2 bases, and 13 bases lay between the germline ends. Germline lookup yields CDR1 MNHEY and CDR2 SVGAGI. CDR3 bases: TGTGCCAGCAGTTACGGGGGGCAGAGCGCCTACGAGCAGTACTTC. It specifies CASSYGGQSAYEQYF.

This clonotype was observed a few times. This rearrangement joins TRBV28 to TRBJ2-1, with 9 nucleotides matching TRBD2. The germline CDR1 and CDR2 sequences are MDHEN and SYDVKM. V shed 5 bases, J shed 9 bases, and the junction held 11 bases outside the gene matches. There are 15 residues in the CDR3. In DNA, the CDR3 is TGTGCCAGCAGTCGGCTGAGAGCGGGGGGTGTTGAGCAGTTCTTC. This translates into CASSRLRAGGVEQFF.

CDR3 in DNA: TGTGCCAGCAGCGGACAGTATGACCAAGAGACCCAGTACTTC. This translates into CASSGQYDQETQYF. The chain joins TRBV5-6 to TRBJ2-5; a possible D gene is TRBD1 (6 bases). CDR1 SGHDT and CDR2 YYEEEE come from the germline V gene. The CDR3 contains 14 residues. Trimming took off 4 bases at V and 0 bases at J, with 10 bases between the two ends. The whole variable domain, filled in from reference TRBV5-6 and TRBJ2-5, reads DAGVTQSPTHLIKTRGQQVTLRCSPKSGHDTVSWYQQALGQGPQFIFQYYEEEERQRGNFPDRFSGHQFPNYSSELNVNALLLGDSALYLCASSGQYDQETQYFGPGTRLLVL.

In its sample, this clonotype was seen many times. The chain employs TRBV5-1 and TRBJ2-1; 8 bases are a match to TRBD2. Germline CDR1 is SGHRS and CDR2 is YFSETQ. This CDR3 is 14 amino acids long. The V gene end was trimmed by 4 bases and the J gene end by 7 bases; junction bases not matched to a gene: 7. Here the CDR3 reads CASSLGIAGNEQFF. The CDR3 DNA reads TGCGCCAGCAGCCTGGGTATAGCGGGAAATGAGCAGTTCTTC.

In its sample, this clonotype was seen a few times. The rearrangement joins TRBV5-1 to TRBJ2-1, with D perhaps being TRBD1 or TRBD2 (7 bases each). Germline lookup yields CDR1 SGHRS and CDR2 YFSETQ. There are 15 residues in the CDR3. Trimming pared 7 bases from V and 2 bases from J, leaving 16 bases between. CDR3 DNA: TGCGCCAGCGCCTCCAGGGGGGGTACCTACAATGAGCAGTTCTTC. Protein: CASASRGGTYNEQFF.

The chain combines TRBV20-1 with TRBJ2-3, with D perhaps matching TRBD2 (6 bases). CDR1 and CDR2 from the germline V gene are DFQATT and SNEGSKA (reference sequence). The CDR3 covers 16 residues. The V and J ends lost 6 bases and 2 bases respectively, with 21 bases between them. The CDR3 spells CSAGVRGSTSTDTQYF. The CDR3 nucleotides read TGCAGTGCCGGGGTGCGGGGATCTACCTCCACAGATACGCAGTATTTT.

The chain joins TRBV18 to TRBJ1-1, with D tentatively TRBD1 (6 bases). V lost 3 bases and J 5 bases, leaving 31 bases between the germline ends. This CDR3 region has 20 residues. Germline V CDR1 and CDR2: KGHSH, LQKENI. CDR3 coding DNA: TGTGCCAGCTCACCCGGGACACGAGGGTCTAAGATTGGGGTATTAACTGAAGCTTTCTTT. Encoded protein: CASSPGTRGSKIGVLTEAFF.

This clonotype was seen more than once but under ten times. This chain links TRBV6-2 or TRBV6-3 with TRBJ2-1, with 8 bases fitting TRBD1. The germline V gene encodes CDR1 MNHEY and CDR2 SVGEGT. There are 17 residues in the CDR3. Trimming took 6 bases from V and 2 from J; bases not matched to a gene: 12. In nucleotides, the CDR3 is TGTGCCAGCAGCGGCTTGCTCCGACAGGGGCCCTACAATGAGCAGTTCTTC. This codes for CASSGLLRQGPYNEQFF.

This clonotype was observed a handful of times. V is TRBV15 and J is TRBJ1-1; TRBD1 is a possible D gene (5 bases). Per the germline V gene, CDR1 is LNHNV and CDR2 is YYDKDF (reference sequence). CDR3 length: 13 amino acids. Trimming shortened V by 7 bases and J by 1 base, and 10 bases separated the two germline ends. CDR3 bases: TGTGCCACCACCCTCGACAGGAACACTGAAGCTTTCTTT. Its translation is CATTLDRNTEAFF.

This clonotype was seen once. The chain combines TRBV7-9 with TRBJ2-7; 10 bases line up with TRBD1. The germline V gene has CDR1 SEHNR and CDR2 FQNEAQ (reference sequence). CDR3 length: 15 residues. Unmatched junction bases numbered 5, after V lost 3 bases and J lost 3 bases. The CDR3 region has the DNA TGTGCCAGCAGCTTCGGGACAGGGGCTGTCTACGAGCAGTACTTC. It yields the protein CASSFGTGAVYEQYF.